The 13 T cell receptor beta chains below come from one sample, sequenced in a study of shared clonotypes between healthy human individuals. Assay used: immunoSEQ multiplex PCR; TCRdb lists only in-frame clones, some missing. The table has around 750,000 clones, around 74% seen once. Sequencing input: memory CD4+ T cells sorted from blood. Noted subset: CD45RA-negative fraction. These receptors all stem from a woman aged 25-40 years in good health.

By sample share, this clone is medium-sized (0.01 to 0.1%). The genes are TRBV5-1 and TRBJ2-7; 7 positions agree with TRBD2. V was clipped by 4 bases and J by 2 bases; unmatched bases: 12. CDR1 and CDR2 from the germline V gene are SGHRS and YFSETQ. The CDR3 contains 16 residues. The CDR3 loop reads CASSLGSGEGPYEQYF. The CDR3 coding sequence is TGCGCCAGCAGCCTGGGATCGGGGGAGGGCCCCTACGAGCAGTACTTC.

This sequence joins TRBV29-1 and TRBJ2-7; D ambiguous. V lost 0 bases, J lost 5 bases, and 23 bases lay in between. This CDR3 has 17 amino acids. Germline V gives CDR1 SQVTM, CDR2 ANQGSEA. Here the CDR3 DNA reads TGCAGCGTTGAAGAGACGAGTAATTTAAACCCTCGAAACGAGCAGTACTTC. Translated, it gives CSVEETSNLNPRNEQYF.

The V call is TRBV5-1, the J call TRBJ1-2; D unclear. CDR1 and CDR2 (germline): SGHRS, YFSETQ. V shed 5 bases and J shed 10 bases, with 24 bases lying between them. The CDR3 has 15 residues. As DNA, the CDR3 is TGCGCCAGCAGTCTTTATACCGGGTCCGACCAGGACTACACCTTC. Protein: CASSLYTGSDQDYTF.

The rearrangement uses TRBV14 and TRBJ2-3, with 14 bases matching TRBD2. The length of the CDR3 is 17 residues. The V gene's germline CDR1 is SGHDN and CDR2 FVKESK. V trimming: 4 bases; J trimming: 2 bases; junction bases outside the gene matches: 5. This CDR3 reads CASSPGTSGGITDTQYF. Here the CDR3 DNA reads TGTGCCAGCAGCCCCGGGACTAGCGGGGGAATCACAGATACGCAGTATTTT.

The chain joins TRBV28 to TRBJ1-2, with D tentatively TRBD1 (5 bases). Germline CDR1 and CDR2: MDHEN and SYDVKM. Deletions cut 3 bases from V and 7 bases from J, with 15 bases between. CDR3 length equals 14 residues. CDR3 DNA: TGTGCCAGCAGTTTGTACCGGGGGGTGGGTGGCTACACCTTC. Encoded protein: CASSLYRGVGGYTF.

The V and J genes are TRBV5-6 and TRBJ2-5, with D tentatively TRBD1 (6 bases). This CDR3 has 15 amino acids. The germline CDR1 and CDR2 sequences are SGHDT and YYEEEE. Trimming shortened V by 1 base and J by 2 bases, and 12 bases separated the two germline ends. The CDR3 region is CASSLTGQPQETQYF. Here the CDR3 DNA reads TGTGCCAGCAGCTTGACCGGACAGCCACAAGAGACCCAGTACTTC.

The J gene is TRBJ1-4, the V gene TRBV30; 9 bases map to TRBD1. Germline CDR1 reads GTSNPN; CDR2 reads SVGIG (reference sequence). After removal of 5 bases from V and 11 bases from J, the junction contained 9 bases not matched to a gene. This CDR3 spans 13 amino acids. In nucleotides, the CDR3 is TGTGCCTGGTCTCGGGACAGGGAAGAGAAACTGTTTTTT. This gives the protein CAWSRDREEKLFF.

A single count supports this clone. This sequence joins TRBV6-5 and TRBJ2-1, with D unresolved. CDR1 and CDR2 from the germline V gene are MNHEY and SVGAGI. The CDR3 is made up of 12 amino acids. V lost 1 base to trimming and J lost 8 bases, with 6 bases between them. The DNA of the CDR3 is TGTGCCAGCAGTTACTTAGGAGATGAGCAGTTCTTC. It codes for CASSYLGDEQFF.

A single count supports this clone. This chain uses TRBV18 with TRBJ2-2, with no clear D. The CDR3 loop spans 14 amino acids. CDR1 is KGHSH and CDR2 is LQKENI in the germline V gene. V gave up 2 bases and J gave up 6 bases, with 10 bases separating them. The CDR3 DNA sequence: TGTGCCAGCTCACCAGTCCAGGCCGCCGGGGAGCTGTTTTTT. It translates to CASSPVQAAGELFF.

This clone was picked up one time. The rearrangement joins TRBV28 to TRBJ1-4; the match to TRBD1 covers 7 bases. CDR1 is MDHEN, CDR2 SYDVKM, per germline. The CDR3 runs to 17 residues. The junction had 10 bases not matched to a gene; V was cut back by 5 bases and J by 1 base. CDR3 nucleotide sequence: TGTGCCAGCAGTCGCGGGGGGTCAGGGGGAACTAATGAAAAACTGTTTTTT. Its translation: CASSRGGSGGTNEKLFF.

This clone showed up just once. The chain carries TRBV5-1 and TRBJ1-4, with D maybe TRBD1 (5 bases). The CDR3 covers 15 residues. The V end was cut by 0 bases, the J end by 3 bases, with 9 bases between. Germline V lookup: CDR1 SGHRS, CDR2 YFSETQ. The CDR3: CASSLALGANEKLFF. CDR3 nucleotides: TGCGCCAGCAGCTTGGCCTTGGGGGCTAATGAAAAACTGTTTTTT.

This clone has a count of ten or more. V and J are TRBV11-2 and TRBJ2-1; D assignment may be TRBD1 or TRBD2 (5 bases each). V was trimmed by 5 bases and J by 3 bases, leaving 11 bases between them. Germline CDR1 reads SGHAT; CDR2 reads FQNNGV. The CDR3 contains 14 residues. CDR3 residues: CASSPGQNYNEQFF. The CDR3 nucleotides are TGTGCCAGCAGCCCGGGGCAGAACTACAATGAGCAGTTCTTC.

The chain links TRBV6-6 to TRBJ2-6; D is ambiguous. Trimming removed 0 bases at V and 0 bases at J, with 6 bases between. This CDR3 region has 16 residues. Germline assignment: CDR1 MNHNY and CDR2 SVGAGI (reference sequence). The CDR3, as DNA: TGTGCCAGCAGTTACTCTCATCTCTCTGGGGCCAACGTCCTGACTTTC. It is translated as CASSYSHLSGANVLTF.